The text below deals with one T cell receptor beta chain. The specificity of this receptor is unknown. The sample holds no much larger clone one base away, and base qualities are not on file. The protocol used for the library was the immunoSEQ multiplex PCR assay. The deep sequencing platform assayed approximately 10^5 TCR templates per sample. Genomic DNA extracted from sorted T cells was used for TCRbeta CDR3 sequencing. The paper's data handling went like this. The R programming language was used for clonal analysis of the TCRbeta CDR3 data. Comparing unstimulated samples against CFSE-low samples taken after the reaction was how alloreactive CD4+ and CD8+ clones were defined. Regulatory or non-regulatory origin was assigned to alloreactive CD4+ clones by matching of sequences to sorted unstimulated Treg and non-Treg repertoires. In TCRdb, the immuneACCESS table is reduced to in-frame sequences with V and J assigned. These tables do not hold every clone; where another copy was compared, an unresolved V gene accounts for under half, and the others remain unexplained. Clonal size and the V and J genes are those of that table, whereas D and trimming came from the DNA. Within this sample are 90,000 to 130,000 clones, with around 90% of them counted one time only. The ten biggest clones cover roughly 1.4% of the sample.

This sample is part of a study of siplizumab effects on memory and regulatory T cells (dated by TCRdb to about 2019). Study-wide context: The effect of the anti-CD2 antibody siplizumab on alloreactive T-cell subsets was examined in allogeneic mixed lymphocyte reactions constructed from human PBMCs. Study-wide findings and limitations: In reactions with siplizumab, an average of roughly 70% of mappable alloreactive CD4+ clones were Treg-derived, compared with 25% to 30% in control reactions. Whether proliferating Tregs from siplizumab cultures actually had suppressive function was not functionally confirmed. Because sequences at frequencies below about 10^-5 were poorly captured, only a minor fraction of alloreactive clones could be mapped back to unstimulated subsets. The cumulative frequency of alloreactive sequences that could be traced back to unstimulated CD4+ memory T cells was significantly reduced by siplizumab. Unstimulated naive T cells appeared to be more diverse than memory T cells, and naive cells seemed to make a substantial contribution to the alloresponse. A naive or memory phenotype could not be assigned to roughly 80-97% of proliferating CD4+ or CD8+ clones.

Sorted unstimulated T cells, along with proliferating T cells recovered from mixed lymphocyte reactions, underwent TCRbeta CDR3 sequencing. Fresh whole blood from ten HLA-typed healthy donors served as the source for isolating PBMCs. The CDR3 starts with the cysteine, ends with the phenylalanine, and has 13 residues. Only CDR3 DNA remains: 39 bases, in frame from the first base. Sequences SGHNT (CDR1) and YENEEA (CDR2) are obtained from the germline V gene. V is clipped by 4 bases and J by 2 bases, and the sequence between their germline boundaries is 9 bases long. Here the chain combines TRBV11-3 and TRBJ2-7; the D gene cannot be named for sure. The sequence came from a human donor in good health. Specimen: CD4+ T cells sorted from blood. The CDR3 loop reads CASSSDKAYEQYF. The DNA is as follows: TGTGCCAGCAGCTCAGACAAAGCCTACGAGCAGTACTTC.